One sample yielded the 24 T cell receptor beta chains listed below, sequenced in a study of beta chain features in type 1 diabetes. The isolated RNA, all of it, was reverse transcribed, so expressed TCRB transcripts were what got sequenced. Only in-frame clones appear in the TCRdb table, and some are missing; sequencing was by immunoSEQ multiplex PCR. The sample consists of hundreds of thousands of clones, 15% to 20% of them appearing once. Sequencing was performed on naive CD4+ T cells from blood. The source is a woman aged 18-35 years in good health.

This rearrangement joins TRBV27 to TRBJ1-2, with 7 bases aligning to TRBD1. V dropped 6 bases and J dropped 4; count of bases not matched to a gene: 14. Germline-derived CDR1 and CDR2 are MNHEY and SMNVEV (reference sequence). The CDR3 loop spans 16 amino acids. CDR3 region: CASSTLGDSGLYGYTF. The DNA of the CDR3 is TGTGCCAGCAGCACCCTGGGGGACAGCGGACTCTATGGCTACACCTTC.

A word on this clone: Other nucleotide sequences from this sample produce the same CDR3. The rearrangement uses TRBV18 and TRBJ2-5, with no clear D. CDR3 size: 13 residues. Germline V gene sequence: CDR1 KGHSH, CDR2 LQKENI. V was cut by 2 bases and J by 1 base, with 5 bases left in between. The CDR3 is CASSPASQETQYF. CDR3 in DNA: TGTGCCAGCTCACCAGCCAGCCAAGAGACCCAGTACTTC.

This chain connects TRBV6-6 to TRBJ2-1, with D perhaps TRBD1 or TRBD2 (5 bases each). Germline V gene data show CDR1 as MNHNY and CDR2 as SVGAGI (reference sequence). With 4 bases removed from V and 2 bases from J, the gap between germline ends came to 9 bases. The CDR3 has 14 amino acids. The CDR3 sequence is CASSFKGPYNEQFF. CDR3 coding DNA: TGTGCCAGCAGTTTCAAGGGACCCTACAATGAGCAGTTCTTC.

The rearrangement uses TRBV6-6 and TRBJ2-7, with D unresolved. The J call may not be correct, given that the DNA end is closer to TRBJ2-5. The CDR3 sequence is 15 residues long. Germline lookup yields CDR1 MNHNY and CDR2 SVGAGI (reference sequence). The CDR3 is CASSYSIGRQETQYF. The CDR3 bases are TGTGCCAGCAGTTATTCGATAGGGCGCCAAGAGACCCAGTACTTC.

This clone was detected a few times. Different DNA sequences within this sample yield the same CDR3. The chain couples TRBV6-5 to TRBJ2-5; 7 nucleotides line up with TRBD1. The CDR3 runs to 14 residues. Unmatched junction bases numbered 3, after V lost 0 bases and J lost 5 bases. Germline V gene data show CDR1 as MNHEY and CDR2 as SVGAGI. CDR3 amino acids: CASSYSYRGETQYF. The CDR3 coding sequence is TGTGCCAGCAGTTACTCGTACAGGGGTGAGACCCAGTACTTC.

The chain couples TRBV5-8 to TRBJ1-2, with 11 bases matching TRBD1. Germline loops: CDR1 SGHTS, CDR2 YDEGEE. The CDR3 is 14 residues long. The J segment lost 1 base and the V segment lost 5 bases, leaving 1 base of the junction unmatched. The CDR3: CASRDRGHNYGYTF. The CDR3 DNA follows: TGTGCCAGCAGGGACAGGGGGCATAACTATGGCTACACCTTC.

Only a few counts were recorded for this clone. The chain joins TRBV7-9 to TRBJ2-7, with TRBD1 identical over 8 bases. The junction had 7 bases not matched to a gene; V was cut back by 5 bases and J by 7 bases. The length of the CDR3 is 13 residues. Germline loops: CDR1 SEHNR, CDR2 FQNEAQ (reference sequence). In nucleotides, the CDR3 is TGTGCCAGCAGCAGACAGGGGAGGAGGGAGCAGTACTTC. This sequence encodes CASSRQGRREQYF. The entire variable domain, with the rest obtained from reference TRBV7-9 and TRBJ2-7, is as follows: DTGVSQNPRHKITKRGQNVTFRCDPISEHNRLYWYRQTLGQGPEFLTYFQNEAQLEKSRLLSDRFSAERPKGSFSTLEIQRTEQGDSAMYLCASSRQGRREQYFGPGTRLTVT.

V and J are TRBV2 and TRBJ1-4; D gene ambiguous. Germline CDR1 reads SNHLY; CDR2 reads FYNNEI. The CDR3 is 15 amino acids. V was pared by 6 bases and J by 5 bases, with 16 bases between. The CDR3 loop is CASRKIVGFNEKLFF. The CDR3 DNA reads TGTGCCAGCAGGAAGATTGTAGGGTTCAATGAAAAACTGTTTTTT.

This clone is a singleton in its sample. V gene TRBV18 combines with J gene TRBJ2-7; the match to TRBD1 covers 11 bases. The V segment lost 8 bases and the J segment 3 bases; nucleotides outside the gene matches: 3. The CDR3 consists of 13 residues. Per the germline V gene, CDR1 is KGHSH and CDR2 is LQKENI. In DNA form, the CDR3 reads TGTGCCAGCGGACAGGGGGCGAACTACGAGCAGTACTTC. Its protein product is CASGQGANYEQYF.

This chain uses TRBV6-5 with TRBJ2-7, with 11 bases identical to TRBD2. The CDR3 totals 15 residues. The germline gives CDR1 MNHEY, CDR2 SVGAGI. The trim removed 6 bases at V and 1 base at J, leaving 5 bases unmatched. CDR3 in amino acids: CASSPRLAGSYEQYF. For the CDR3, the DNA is TGTGCCAGCAGCCCTCGACTAGCGGGGTCCTACGAGCAGTACTTC.

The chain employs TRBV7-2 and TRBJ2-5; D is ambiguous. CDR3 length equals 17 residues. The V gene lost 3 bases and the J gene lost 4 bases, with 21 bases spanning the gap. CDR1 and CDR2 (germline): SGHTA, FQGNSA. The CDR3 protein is CASSLLQRGWVGETQYF. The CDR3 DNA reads TGTGCCAGCAGCTTGCTGCAGAGAGGTTGGGTAGGAGAGACCCAGTACTTC.

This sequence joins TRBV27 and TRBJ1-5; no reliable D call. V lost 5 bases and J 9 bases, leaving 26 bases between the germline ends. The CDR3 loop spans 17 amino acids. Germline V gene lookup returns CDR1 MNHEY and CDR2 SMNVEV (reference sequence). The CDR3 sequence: CASSGLPLGIGVRPQHF. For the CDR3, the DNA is TGTGCCAGCAGTGGGTTGCCTTTGGGTATTGGGGTACGGCCCCAGCATTTT.

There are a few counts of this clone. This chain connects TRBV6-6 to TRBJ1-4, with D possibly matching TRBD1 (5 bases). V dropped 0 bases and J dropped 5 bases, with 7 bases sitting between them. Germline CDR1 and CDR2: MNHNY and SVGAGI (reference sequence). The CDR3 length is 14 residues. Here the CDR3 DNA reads TGTGCCAGCAGTTACTCGACAGCGAATGAAAAACTGTTTTTT. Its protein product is CASSYSTANEKLFF.

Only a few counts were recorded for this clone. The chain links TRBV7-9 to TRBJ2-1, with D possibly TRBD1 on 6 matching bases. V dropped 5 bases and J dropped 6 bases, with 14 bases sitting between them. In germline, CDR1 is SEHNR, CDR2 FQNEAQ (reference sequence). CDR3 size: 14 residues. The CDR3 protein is CASSSQQGPNEQFF. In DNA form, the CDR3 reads TGTGCCAGCAGCAGCCAACAGGGTCCCAATGAGCAGTTCTTC. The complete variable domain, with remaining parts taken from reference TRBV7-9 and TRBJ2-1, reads DTGVSQNPRHKITKRGQNVTFRCDPISEHNRLYWYRQTLGQGPEFLTYFQNEAQLEKSRLLSDRFSAERPKGSFSTLEIQRTEQGDSAMYLCASSSQQGPNEQFFGPGTRLTVL.

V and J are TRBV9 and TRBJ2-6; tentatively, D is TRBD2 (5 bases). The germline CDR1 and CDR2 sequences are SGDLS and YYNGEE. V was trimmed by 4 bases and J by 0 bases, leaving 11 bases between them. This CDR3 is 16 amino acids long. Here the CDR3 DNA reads TGTGCCAGCAGCCCCCCGGGGTACTCTGGGGCCAACGTCCTGACTTTC. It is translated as CASSPPGYSGANVLTF. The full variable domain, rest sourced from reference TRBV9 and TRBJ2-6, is DSGVTQTPKHLITATGQRVTLRCSPRSGDLSVYWYQQSLDQGLQFLIQYYNGEERAKGNILERFSAQQFPDLHSELNLSSLELGDSALYFCASSPPGYSGANVLTFGAGSRLTVL.

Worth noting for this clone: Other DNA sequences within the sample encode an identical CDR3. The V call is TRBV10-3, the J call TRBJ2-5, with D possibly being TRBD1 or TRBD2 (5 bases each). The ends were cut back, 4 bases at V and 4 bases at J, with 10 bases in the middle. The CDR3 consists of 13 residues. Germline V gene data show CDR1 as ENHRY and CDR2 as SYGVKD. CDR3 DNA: TGTGCCATCAGTGGAGGGACCGGAGAGACCCAGTACTTC. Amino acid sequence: CAISGGTGETQYF.

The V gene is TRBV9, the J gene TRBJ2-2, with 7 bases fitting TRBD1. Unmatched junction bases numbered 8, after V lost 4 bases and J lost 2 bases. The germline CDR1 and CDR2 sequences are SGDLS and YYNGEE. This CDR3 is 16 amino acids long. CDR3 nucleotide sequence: TGTGCCAGCAGCACGAAGGGGGCCTTTAACACCGGGGAGCTGTTTTTT. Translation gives CASSTKGAFNTGELFF.

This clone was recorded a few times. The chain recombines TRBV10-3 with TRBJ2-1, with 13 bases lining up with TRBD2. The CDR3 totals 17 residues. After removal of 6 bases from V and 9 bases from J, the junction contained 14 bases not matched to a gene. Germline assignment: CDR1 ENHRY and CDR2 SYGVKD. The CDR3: CAIRDSPGLAGNVEQFF. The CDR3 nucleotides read TGTGCCATCAGGGATTCCCCGGGACTAGCGGGAAACGTTGAGCAGTTCTTC.

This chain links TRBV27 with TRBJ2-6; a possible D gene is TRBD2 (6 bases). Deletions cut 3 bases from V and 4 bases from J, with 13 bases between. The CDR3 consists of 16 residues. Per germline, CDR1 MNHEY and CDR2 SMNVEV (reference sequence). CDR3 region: CASSLRGAYGANVLTF. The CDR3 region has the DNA TGTGCCAGCAGTTTGCGGGGCGCATACGGGGCCAACGTCCTGACTTTC.

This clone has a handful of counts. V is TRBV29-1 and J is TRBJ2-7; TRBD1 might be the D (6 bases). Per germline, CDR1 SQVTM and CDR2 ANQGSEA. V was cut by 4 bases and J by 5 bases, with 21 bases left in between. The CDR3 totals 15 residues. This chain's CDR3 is CSVARHAGDANEQYF. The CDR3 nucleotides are TGCAGCGTTGCGCGCCATGCAGGGGACGCGAACGAGCAGTACTTC.

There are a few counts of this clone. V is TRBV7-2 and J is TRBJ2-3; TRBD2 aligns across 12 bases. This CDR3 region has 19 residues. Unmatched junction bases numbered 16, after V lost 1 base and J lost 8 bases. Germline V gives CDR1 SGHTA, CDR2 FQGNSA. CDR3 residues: CASSLVASGRVGLLATQYF. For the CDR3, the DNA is TGTGCCAGCAGCTTAGTTGCTAGCGGGAGGGTGGGGCTCCTTGCTACGCAGTATTTT. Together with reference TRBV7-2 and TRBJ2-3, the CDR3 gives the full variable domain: GAGVSQSPSNKVTEKGKDVELRCDPISGHTALYWYRQSLGQGLEFLIYFQGNSAPDKSGLPSDRFSAERTGGSVSTLTIQRTQQEDSAVYLCASSLVASGRVGLLATQYFGPGTRLTVL.

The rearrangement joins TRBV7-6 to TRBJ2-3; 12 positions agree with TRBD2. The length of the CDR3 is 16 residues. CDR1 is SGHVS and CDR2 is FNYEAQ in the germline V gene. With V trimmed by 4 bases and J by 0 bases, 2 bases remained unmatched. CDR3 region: CASSSGLAGSTDTQYF. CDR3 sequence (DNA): TGTGCCAGCAGCTCAGGACTAGCGGGAAGCACAGATACGCAGTATTTT.

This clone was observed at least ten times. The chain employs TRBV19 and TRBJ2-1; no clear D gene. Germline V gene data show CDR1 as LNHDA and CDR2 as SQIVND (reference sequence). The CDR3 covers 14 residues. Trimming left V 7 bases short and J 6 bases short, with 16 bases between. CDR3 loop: CASKDEASSNEQFF. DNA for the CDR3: TGTGCCAGTAAGGACGAAGCGTCGTCCAATGAGCAGTTCTTC.

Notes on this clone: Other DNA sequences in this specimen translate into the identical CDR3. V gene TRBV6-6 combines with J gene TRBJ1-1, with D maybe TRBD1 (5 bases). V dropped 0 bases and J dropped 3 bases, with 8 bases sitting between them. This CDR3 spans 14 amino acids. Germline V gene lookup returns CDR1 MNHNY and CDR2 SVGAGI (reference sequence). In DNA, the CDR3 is TGTGCCAGCAGTTACTCTCGGGGGGACACTGAAGCTTTCTTT. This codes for CASSYSRGDTEAFF.